This is a list of T cell receptor beta chains from one sample in a study of a mutant IDH1 vaccine in newly diagnosed glioma. TCRdb's table, derived via immunoSEQ multiplex PCR, lists solely in-frame clones and lacks some. This sample carries about 48,000 clones, 79% of them seen once, and the ten largest clones take 6.5% to 7.5%. Antigens of these TCRs are unknown. The sequenced sample was PBMCs, obtained from a glioma patient whose treatment included an IDH1 peptide vaccine. The receptor set was obtained from a man aged 40-49 years with glioma. Both conserved end residues are part of each CDR3. The D gene is left open where the match is weak. Rows may omit the clone size; those that give it use once, few, many or a size class.

length	V	D	J	size	CDR3	DNA
14	TRBV5-1	NA	TRBJ2-2	NA	CASSLDIHTGELFF	TGCGCCAGCAGCTTGGACATTCACACCGGGGAGCTGTTTTTT
11	TRBV6-6	NA	TRBJ2-1	NA	CASSSSYEQFF	TGTGCCAGCAGTTCATCCTATGAGCAGTTCTTC
13	TRBV29-1	TRBD1	TRBJ1-2	NA	CSVARDREDGYTF	TGCAGCGTCGCTAGGGACAGGGAAGATGGCTACACCTTC
15	TRBV14	NA	TRBJ2-5	NA	CASSQVRTTGETQYF	TGTGCCAGCAGCCAAGTTCGGACTACAGGAGAGACCCAGTACTTC
14	TRBV25-1	NA	TRBJ2-3	NA	CASSEGMGTDTQYF	TGTGCCAGCAGTGAGGGAATGGGCACAGATACGCAGTATTTT
17	TRBV5-6	TRBD1	TRBJ1-6	few	CASSFGGQGMDNSPLHF	TGTGCCAGCAGCTTTGGGGGACAGGGGATGGATAATTCACCCCTCCACTTT
12	TRBV7-2	NA	TRBJ2-3	NA	CASSMSTDTQYF	TGTGCCAGCAGTATGAGCACAGATACGCAGTATTTT
16	TRBV4-1	NA	TRBJ2-2	NA	CASSPQFLENTGELFF	TGCGCCAGCAGCCCACAATTTTTGGAGAACACCGGGGAGCTGTTTTTT
17	TRBV4-1	NA	TRBJ2-2	NA	CASSPRWGGPDTGELFF	TGCGCCAGCAGCCCAAGGTGGGGGGGGCCAGACACCGGGGAGCTGTTTTTT
14	TRBV9	TRBD1	TRBJ1-5	NA	CASSQDRGDQPQHF	TGTGCCAGCAGCCAGGACAGGGGCGATCAGCCCCAGCATTTT
13	TRBV19	TRBD1	TRBJ1-2	NA	CASRGDRGYGYTF	TGTGCCAGCAGAGGGGACAGGGGCTATGGCTACACCTTC
14	TRBV6-4	TRBD1	TRBJ1-2	medium-sized	CASSDGTGLRGYTF	TGTGCCAGCAGTGATGGGACAGGGTTACGTGGCTACACCTTC
16	TRBV6-6	NA	TRBJ1-5	NA	CASSSAGYDSNQPQHF	TGTGCCAGCAGTTCGGCGGGGTACGATAGCAATCAGCCCCAGCATTTT
13	TRBV5-6	NA	TRBJ2-7	NA	CASSLDRGREQYF	TGTGCCAGCAGCTTGGATCGCGGCCGCGAGCAGTACTTC
16	TRBV2	TRBD1	TRBJ1-5	NA	CASNPGQIYSNQPQHF	TGTGCCAGCAACCCGGGACAGATTTATAGCAATCAGCCCCAGCATTTT
18	TRBV4-1	TRBD2	TRBJ2-5	NA	CASSKAPEASGGAETQYF	TGCGCCAGCAGCAAAGCCCCGGAGGCTAGCGGGGGGGCGGAGACCCAGTACTTC
14	TRBV29-1	NA	TRBJ2-2	NA	CSVEGLGGDGELFF	TGCAGCGTTGAAGGGCTTGGGGGTGACGGGGAGCTGTTTTTT
15	TRBV6-5	NA	TRBJ2-1	NA	CASSYSGGSYNEQFF	TGTGCCAGCAGTTACTCTGGGGGCTCCTACAATGAGCAGTTCTTC
14	TRBV19	TRBD2	TRBJ2-5	NA	CASSTLGGKETQYF	TGTGCCAGTAGTACCCTGGGGGGGAAAGAGACCCAGTACTTC
11	TRBV14	NA	TRBJ2-3	NA	CASSQGGSQYF	TGTGCCAGCAGCCAAGGGGGGTCGCAGTATTTT
12	TRBV7-6	NA	TRBJ2-1	NA	CASSSEQNEQFF	TGTGCCAGCAGCTCCGAGCAGAATGAGCAGTTCTTC
15	TRBV30	NA	TRBJ1-6	few	CAWRKDPRDNSPLHF	TGTGCCTGGAGAAAGGACCCAAGGGATAATTCACCCCTCCACTTT
13	TRBV7-8	NA	TRBJ2-5	NA	CASSLDPRETQYF	TGTGCCAGCAGCTTAGACCCCCGAGAGACCCAGTACTTC
15	TRBV6-1	NA	TRBJ2-3	NA	CASSPVRVSTDTQYF	TGTGCCAGCTCTCCGGTCCGCGTTAGCACAGATACGCAGTATTTT
15	TRBV6-5	TRBD1	TRBJ2-7	NA	CASSTTGTGKYEQYF	TGTGCCAGCAGTACAACCGGGACAGGGAAATACGAGCAGTACTTC
14	TRBV2	NA	TRBJ1-2	NA	CASSGEGLNYGYTF	TGTGCCAGCAGTGGGGAGGGGCTTAACTATGGCTACACCTTC
12	TRBV7-2	NA	TRBJ2-7	NA	CASSSPGYEQYF	TGTGCCAGCAGCTCCCCAGGCTACGAGCAGTACTTC
15	TRBV5-1	TRBD2	TRBJ2-5	once	CASSWGSGGEETQYF	TGCGCCAGCAGCTGGGGTAGCGGGGGTGAAGAGACCCAGTACTTC
16	TRBV6-5	TRBD1	TRBJ2-7	NA	CASSYSARQGDYEQYF	TGTGCCAGCAGTTACTCAGCGCGGCAGGGGGACTACGAGCAGTACTTC
14	TRBV14	TRBD1	TRBJ1-1	NA	CASSTRDRGGEAFF	TGTGCCAGCAGCACCCGCGACAGGGGGGGTGAAGCTTTCTTT
15	TRBV14	TRBD1	TRBJ1-6	NA	CASSQGGTENSPLHF	TGTGCCAGCAGCCAAGGGGGGACAGAGAATTCACCCCTCCACTTT
13	TRBV27	TRBD1	TRBJ1-2	once	CASSGGQNYGYTF	TGTGCCAGCAGTGGGGGACAGAACTATGGCTACACCTTC
16	TRBV7-9	NA	TRBJ1-1	NA	CASSYWGTGPGAEAFF	TGTGCCAGCAGCTACTGGGGGACCGGCCCTGGCGCTGAAGCTTTCTTT
15	TRBV6-1	NA	TRBJ2-5	NA	CASSEVFQGRETQYF	TGTGCCAGCAGTGAGGTTTTCCAGGGGAGAGAGACCCAGTACTTC
14	TRBV19	TRBD1	TRBJ1-4	NA	CASRDSGQGNKLFF	TGTGCCAGTAGGGATTCGGGACAGGGAAACAAACTGTTTTTT
14	TRBV6-5	NA	TRBJ1-5	NA	CASSAHYSNQPQHF	TGTGCCAGCAGTGCCCACTATAGCAATCAGCCCCAGCATTTT
14	TRBV5-1	NA	TRBJ1-4	NA	CASTEQGNGEKLFF	TGCGCCAGCACTGAACAGGGAAATGGTGAAAAACTGTTTTTT
13	TRBV25-1	NA	TRBJ1-4	NA	CASSEQGNEKLFF	TGTGCCAGCAGTGAACAGGGGAATGAAAAACTGTTTTTT
16	TRBV6-1	NA	TRBJ1-1	NA	CASSEISAPSNTEAFF	TGTGCCAGCAGTGAAATCTCGGCCCCATCGAACACTGAAGCTTTCTTT
15	TRBV6-5	TRBD1	TRBJ1-5	NA	CASSPGGAGNQPQHF	TGTGCCAGCAGCCCAGGGGGCGCCGGCAATCAGCCCCAGCATTTT
17	TRBV21-1	NA	TRBJ1-2	NA	CASSKKRSEGSYYGYTF	TGTGCCAGCAGCAAAAAGAGGTCCGAGGGCAGTTACTATGGCTACACCTTC